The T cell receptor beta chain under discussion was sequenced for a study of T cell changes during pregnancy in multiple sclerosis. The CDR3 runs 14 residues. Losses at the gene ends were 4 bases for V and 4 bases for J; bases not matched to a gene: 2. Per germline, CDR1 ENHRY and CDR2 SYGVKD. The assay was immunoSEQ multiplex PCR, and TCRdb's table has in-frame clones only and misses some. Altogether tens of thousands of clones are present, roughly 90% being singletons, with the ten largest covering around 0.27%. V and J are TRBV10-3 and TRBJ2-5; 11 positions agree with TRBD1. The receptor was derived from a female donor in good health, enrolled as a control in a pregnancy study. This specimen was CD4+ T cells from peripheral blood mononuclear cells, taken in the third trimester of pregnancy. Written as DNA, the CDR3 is TGTGCCATCAGTGGGGGGACAGGGGGAGAGACCCAGTACTTC. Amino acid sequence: CAISGGTGGETQYF.